These 22 T cell receptor beta chains were sequenced from one sample in a study of cytomegalovirus exposure and HLA in healthy donors. 13 Jbeta primers and 60 Vbeta primers were used for the PCR. The protocol was immunoSEQ multiplex PCR, while the TCRdb copy is restricted to in-frame clones and leaves out a portion. Here the sample spans some 180,000 clones, roughly four fifths being singletons. Sequenced: PBMCs. These receptors were obtained from a woman in her late teens or twenties in good health and CMV-seronegative.

V is TRBV28 and J is TRBJ2-5, with 9 bases fitting TRBD2. The DNA matches TRBJ2-7 better at its end, which makes the J call doubtful. The germline CDR1 and CDR2 sequences are MDHEN and SYDVKM. The CDR3 covers 14 residues. This chain's CDR3 is CASSFGGRASEQYF. CDR3 coding DNA: TGTGCCAGCAGTTTCGGCGGGAGGGCCTCCGAGCAGTACTTC.

The chain is built from TRBV4-1 and TRBJ2-3, with 11 bases fitting TRBD2. Trimming removed 4 bases from V and 4 bases from J; junction bases left unmatched: 10. The CDR3 length is 17 residues. CDR1 and CDR2 from the germline V gene are MGHRA and YSYEKL. CDR3 DNA: TGCGCCAGCAGCCCCACGTTGGTTAGCGGGAGGGCAGATACGCAGTATTTT. Translation gives CASSPTLVSGRADTQYF.

The V and J genes are TRBV4-2 and TRBJ2-3, with 10 bases that match TRBD2. The CDR3 sequence is 16 residues long. V was pared by 3 bases and J by 4 bases, with 7 bases of the junction left unmatched. Germline-derived CDR1 and CDR2 are LGHNA and YNFKEQ. CDR3 loop: CASSQAPGLAPDTQYF. The CDR3 nucleotides read TGTGCCAGCAGCCAGGCCCCGGGACTAGCGCCAGATACGCAGTATTTT.

The genes are TRBV7-9 and TRBJ2-1; TRBD2 might be the D (5 bases). The germline CDR1 and CDR2 sequences are SEHNR and FQNEAQ (reference sequence). Trimming shortened V by 4 bases and J by 4 bases, and 11 bases separated the two germline ends. The CDR3 consists of 14 residues. The CDR3 protein is CASSSAGGYNEQFF. The CDR3, as DNA: TGTGCCAGCAGCTCCGCAGGAGGTTACAATGAGCAGTTCTTC.

The genes are TRBV5-5 and TRBJ1-5; a weak D match, TRBD1 (6 bases). The CDR3 length is 13 residues. Trimming removed 1 base at V and 5 bases at J, with 7 bases between. Looked up from germline, CDR1 is SGHKS and CDR2 is YYEKEE (reference sequence). The CDR3 sequence: CASSLQGYQPQHF. The CDR3, as DNA: TGTGCCAGCAGCTTGCAGGGGTATCAGCCCCAGCATTTT.

This sequence joins TRBV4-3 and TRBJ1-5; D ambiguous. CDR3 length: 15 residues. Germline values: CDR1 LGHNA, CDR2 YSLEER. V shed 0 bases and J shed 5 bases, with 11 bases lying between them. The CDR3: CASSQDTALYQPQHF. CDR3 in DNA: TGCGCCAGCAGCCAAGATACAGCCCTCTATCAGCCCCAGCATTTT.

The chain carries TRBV11-2 and TRBJ1-1; D unresolved. Trimming pared 5 bases from V and 0 bases from J, leaving 19 bases between. CDR3 size: 17 residues. Germline CDR1 reads SGHAT; CDR2 reads FQNNGV. CDR3: CASSPGEGKVVNTEAFF. The CDR3 DNA follows: TGTGCCAGCAGCCCCGGGGAAGGGAAGGTTGTGAACACTGAAGCTTTCTTT.

The V and J genes are TRBV29-1 and TRBJ2-1; 12 bases are shared with TRBD2. This CDR3 is built from 15 residues. Germline trimming cut 1 base from V and 8 bases from J; bases unmatched to any gene: 6. The germline CDR1 and CDR2 sequences are SQVTM and ANQGSEA. DNA of the CDR3: TGCAGCGTTGAAGGGGGGACTAGCGGGTCTGATGAGCAGTTCTTC. It specifies CSVEGGTSGSDEQFF.

The chain combines TRBV21-1 with TRBJ1-1. TRBV21-1 is noted as a pseudogene. The CDR3 totals 16 residues. This chain's CDR3 is CASSPDHRTMNTEAFF. The CDR3 DNA sequence: TGTGCCAGCAGCCCCGACCACAGGACTATGAACACTGAAGCTTTCTTT.

This rearrangement joins TRBV7-9 to TRBJ2-5, with a possible D match to TRBD2 (6 bases). Trimming shortened V by 6 bases and J by 5 bases, and 16 bases separated the two germline ends. The germline CDR1 and CDR2 sequences are SEHNR and FQNEAQ (reference sequence). There are 14 residues in the CDR3. This chain's CDR3 is CASRRLRREETQYF. DNA for the CDR3: TGTGCCAGCAGACGACTAAGACGGGAGGAGACCCAGTACTTC.

The chain couples TRBV28 to TRBJ1-5, with a weak D call TRBD1 (6 bases). The CDR3 length is 15 residues. V shed 5 bases and J shed 5 bases, with 16 bases lying between them. Germline-derived CDR1 and CDR2 are MDHEN and SYDVKM. DNA of the CDR3: TGTGCCAGCAGTCCCCGCGGGCAGGGGTATCAGCCCCAGCATTTT. It codes for CASSPRGQGYQPQHF.

This chain uses TRBV11-2 with TRBJ1-1, with unresolved D. Germline loops: CDR1 SGHAT, CDR2 FQNNGV. V lost 0 bases and J 11 bases, leaving 25 bases between the germline ends. The CDR3 runs to 17 residues. The CDR3 DNA is TGTGCCAGCAGCTTAGATCCAACGCGAGGAGGGTTAAATTTGGCTTTCTTT. The encoded protein is CASSLDPTRGGLNLAFF. The full variable domain, rest sourced from reference TRBV11-2 and TRBJ1-1, is EAGVAQSPRYKIIEKRQSVAFWCNPISGHATLYWYQQILGQGPKLLIQFQNNGVVDDSQLPKDRFSAERLKGVDSTLKIQPAKLEDSAVYLCASSLDPTRGGLNLAFFGQGTRLTVV.

V is TRBV27 and J is TRBJ1-4, with D possibly TRBD1 on 6 matching bases. The V and J ends lost 3 bases and 5 bases respectively, with 10 bases between them. This CDR3 is 14 amino acids long. Per germline, CDR1 MNHEY and CDR2 SMNVEV (reference sequence). CDR3 coding DNA: TGTGCCAGCAGTTTGCGGACAGAGAATGAAAAACTGTTTTTT. The encoded protein is CASSLRTENEKLFF.

This chain links TRBV4-2 with TRBJ1-1; D is unresolved. The germline V gene encodes CDR1 LGHNA and CDR2 YNFKEQ. The CDR3 consists of 15 residues. V was pared by 0 bases and J by 4 bases, with 12 bases between. CDR3 region: CASSQEEGGRTEAFF. CDR3 bases: TGTGCCAGCAGCCAAGAAGAGGGTGGGCGCACTGAAGCTTTCTTT.

The chain employs TRBV2 and TRBJ1-5; 8 bases align to TRBD1. The germline V gene encodes CDR1 SNHLY and CDR2 FYNNEI. The CDR3 runs to 15 residues. Losses at the gene ends were 7 bases for V and 3 bases for J; bases not matched to a gene: 8. The CDR3 region has the DNA TGTGCCAGCATATCCAACAGGGGGAACAATCAGCCCCAGCATTTT. Amino acids: CASISNRGNNQPQHF.

This sequence joins TRBV18 and TRBJ2-3, with D unresolved. The CDR3 totals 14 residues. Trimming took off 3 bases at V and 4 bases at J, with 11 bases between the two ends. Germline V gene data show CDR1 as KGHSH and CDR2 as LQKENI. CDR3 sequence reads: CASSPSGTPDTQYF. The CDR3 bases are TGTGCCAGCTCACCGTCTGGTACTCCAGATACGCAGTATTTT.

V is TRBV18 and J is TRBJ2-1; a weak D match, TRBD2 (5 bases). Looked up from germline, CDR1 is KGHSH and CDR2 is LQKENI. This CDR3 has 16 residues. V dropped 3 bases and J dropped 6 bases, with 18 bases sitting between them. The CDR3 loop reads CASSPPRTAEVNEQFF. The CDR3 DNA sequence: TGTGCCAGCTCACCCCCTAGGACTGCGGAGGTCAATGAGCAGTTCTTC.

The chain is built from TRBV18 and TRBJ2-4; 12 bases are shared with TRBD2. Germline V gives CDR1 KGHSH, CDR2 LQKENI. This CDR3 is built from 18 residues. With 3 bases clipped from V and 0 bases from J, the junction kept 6 bases outside the gene matches. The CDR3 here is CASSPVGTSGLAKNIQYF. The CDR3 coding sequence is TGTGCCAGCTCACCGGTCGGGACTAGCGGGCTAGCCAAAAACATTCAGTACTTC.

The V call is TRBV19, the J call TRBJ2-7, with D possibly matching TRBD2 (7 bases). In germline, CDR1 is LNHDA, CDR2 SQIVND (reference sequence). Trimming removed 9 bases from V and 6 bases from J, with 21 bases in between. CDR3 length: 14 residues. This CDR3 reads CASDEGGGLSEQYF. CDR3 nucleotides: TGTGCCAGCGACGAAGGGGGGGGCCTATCCGAGCAGTACTTC.

V gene TRBV9 combines with J gene TRBJ2-1, with 7 bases aligning to TRBD2. This CDR3 is built from 16 residues. Losses at the gene ends were 0 bases for V and 6 bases for J; bases not matched to a gene: 9. Per the germline V gene, CDR1 is SGDLS and CDR2 is YYNGEE. The CDR3 DNA reads TGTGCCAGCAGCGTAGCGGCGGGAGAGCTCTTCAATGAGCAGTTCTTC. Its protein is CASSVAAGELFNEQFF.

This chain uses TRBV18 with TRBJ2-2; 11 positions agree with TRBD2. The germline V gene has CDR1 KGHSH and CDR2 LQKENI. This CDR3 has 14 residues. With V trimmed by 5 bases and J by 4 bases, 0 bases remained unmatched. The CDR3 spells CASSGLAGTGELFF. CDR3 bases: TGTGCCAGCTCAGGACTAGCGGGCACCGGGGAGCTGTTTTTT.

A single count supports this clone. J is TRBJ1-1 and V is TRBV29-1; TRBD1 matches at 9 bases. The germline V gene encodes CDR1 SQVTM and CDR2 ANQGSEA. This CDR3 contains 12 residues. The V and J ends lost 7 bases and 5 bases, in that order; junction bases with no gene match: 5. CDR3 bases: TGCAGCGCTCGGACAGGGGCAACTGAAGCTTTCTTT. This encodes CSARTGATEAFF.